The 20 T cell receptor beta chains given below trace back to one sample, sequenced in a study of T cell responses to AZD1222 COVID-19 vaccine. The data were produced by immunoSEQ multiplex PCR, yet TCRdb's version contains in-frame clones alone and is incomplete. The sample records 130,000 to 150,000 clones, 89% being singletons. This specimen was peripheral blood, taken on day 0 of AZD1222 vaccination. Receptors were obtained from an adult in good health.

The chain is built from TRBV6-5 and TRBJ1-4; unclear D gene. This CDR3 is built from 13 residues. Trimming removed 10 bases at V and 7 bases at J, with 16 bases between. Germline V gene data show CDR1 as MNHEY and CDR2 as SVGAGI. In nucleotides, the CDR3 is TGTGCCACCCTGGATCGGTATTCTGAAAAACTGTTTTTT. Translating gives CATLDRYSEKLFF.

This clone was seen a handful of times. The rearrangement uses TRBV20-1 and TRBJ2-5, with D maybe TRBD2 (6 bases). The CDR3 totals 11 residues. The V end was cut by 5 bases, the J end by 3 bases, with 7 bases between. The germline gives CDR1 DFQATT, CDR2 SNEGSKA (reference sequence). This chain's CDR3 is CSAWTKETQYF. CDR3 DNA sequence: TGCAGTGCTTGGACTAAAGAGACCCAGTACTTC.

The chain is built from TRBV28 and TRBJ2-5, with D tentatively TRBD2 (6 bases). The length of the CDR3 is 13 residues. Germline V gene sequence: CDR1 MDHEN, CDR2 SYDVKM. The V end was cut by 3 bases, the J end by 3 bases, with 8 bases between. CDR3 sequence: CASSFSGEETQYF. The CDR3 DNA follows: TGTGCCAGCAGTTTCTCGGGAGAAGAGACCCAGTACTTC.

The chain uses TRBV18 and TRBJ1-5; TRBD1 matches at 7 bases. J gave up 2 bases and V 3 bases, and 7 bases lay outside the gene matches. CDR3 length equals 16 residues. Germline CDR1 is KGHSH and CDR2 is LQKENI. The CDR3: CASSPPTGTGNQPQHF. The DNA of the CDR3 is TGTGCCAGCTCACCCCCGACAGGGACTGGCAATCAGCCCCAGCATTTT. The complete variable domain, with remaining parts taken from reference TRBV18 and TRBJ1-5, reads NAGVMQNPRHLVRRRGQEARLRCSPMKGHSHVYWYRQLPEEGLKFMVYLQKENIIDESGMPKERFSAEFPKEGPSILRIQQVVRGDSAAYFCASSPPTGTGNQPQHFGDGTRLSIL.

The chain recombines TRBV7-9 with TRBJ2-2; 7 positions agree with TRBD1. The CDR3 is 15 residues long. The germline CDR1 and CDR2 sequences are SEHNR and FQNEAQ (reference sequence). Unmatched junction bases numbered 7, after V lost 3 bases and J lost 6 bases. CDR3 sequence reads: CASSLKDRISGELFF. The CDR3 DNA sequence: TGTGCCAGCAGCTTGAAGGACAGGATATCCGGGGAGCTGTTTTTT.

The chain couples TRBV12-3 or TRBV12-4 to TRBJ1-4; the D gene is possibly TRBD1 (6 bases). This CDR3 has 13 residues. V gave up 6 bases and J gave up 7 bases, with 12 bases separating them. DNA of the CDR3: TGTGCCAGCAGCTCACAGGGAGCTGAAAAACTGTTTTTT. Translated: CASSSQGAEKLFF.

V and J are TRBV6-5 and TRBJ1-3; TRBD1 might be the D (6 bases). The germline V and J ends were trimmed by 6 bases and 0 bases, with 12 bases remaining between them. The CDR3 covers 15 residues. Germline V gene lookup returns CDR1 MNHEY and CDR2 SVGAGI. DNA of the CDR3: TGTGCCAGCAGGCCAGGGGAAACCTCTGGAAACACCATATATTTT. Protein product: CASRPGETSGNTIYF.

The gene calls are TRBV5-1 and TRBJ2-7; D ambiguous. V dropped 0 bases and J dropped 3 bases, with 7 bases sitting between them. The length of the CDR3 is 13 residues. The V gene's germline CDR1 is SGHRS and CDR2 YFSETQ. CDR3 sequence (DNA): TGCGCCAGCAGCTTGGACACCTTCTACGAGCAGTACTTC. It encodes CASSLDTFYEQYF.

This chain joins TRBV19 and TRBJ1-1; no reliable D call. The germline V gene has CDR1 LNHDA and CDR2 SQIVND (reference sequence). This CDR3 region has 14 residues. The germline V and J ends were trimmed by 10 bases and 1 base, with 16 bases remaining between them. CDR3 sequence reads: CATKEAWANTEAFF. DNA for the CDR3: TGTGCCACCAAAGAGGCCTGGGCGAACACTGAAGCTTTCTTT. The whole variable domain, remainder taken from reference TRBV19 and TRBJ1-1, is DGGITQSPKYLFRKEGQNVTLSCEQNLNHDAMYWYRQDPGQGLRLIYYSQIVNDFQKGDIAEGYSVSREKKESFPLTVTSAQKNPTAFYLCATKEAWANTEAFFGQGTRLTVV.

The J gene is TRBJ1-1, the V gene TRBV4-2; no reliable D call. The CDR3 consists of 13 residues. Germline CDR1 and CDR2: LGHNA and YNFKEQ. Between the trimmed V and J ends, which lost 1 base and 2 bases, there was a span of 5 bases. The CDR3 sequence: CASSQVGNTEAFF. Here the CDR3 DNA reads TGTGCCAGCAGCCAAGTAGGAAACACTGAAGCTTTCTTT.

This chain joins TRBV14 and TRBJ2-7; tentatively, D is TRBD2 (6 bases). Germline V gives CDR1 SGHDN, CDR2 FVKESK. The V gene lost 4 bases and the J gene lost 10 bases, with 17 bases spanning the gap. The CDR3 covers 13 residues. CDR3 coding DNA: TGTGCCAGCAGCCCTGGCCCCGGGAGACTTCAGTACTTC. Translating gives CASSPGPGRLQYF.

The J gene is TRBJ1-1, the V gene TRBV19, with no clear D. V lost 1 base and J 0 bases, leaving 12 bases between the germline ends. Per germline, CDR1 LNHDA and CDR2 SQIVND (reference sequence). This CDR3 spans 16 amino acids. In DNA, the CDR3 is TGTGCCAGTAGTATAGGCCCTTGGGCCATGAACACTGAAGCTTTCTTT. Protein product: CASSIGPWAMNTEAFF.

This rearrangement joins TRBV19 to TRBJ1-1; D remains unclear. V shed 3 bases and J shed 0 bases, with 8 bases lying between them. This CDR3 is built from 14 residues. Germline CDR1 is LNHDA and CDR2 is SQIVND (reference sequence). This CDR3 reads CASSMTDMNTEAFF. CDR3 DNA sequence: TGTGCCAGTAGTATGACCGATATGAACACTGAAGCTTTCTTT.

J is TRBJ1-5 and V is TRBV27; D is uncertain. Per germline, CDR1 MNHEY and CDR2 SMNVEV (reference sequence). V lost 6 bases and J 0 bases, leaving 12 bases between the germline ends. The CDR3 spans 15 residues. Here the CDR3 reads CASRGELYSNQPQHF. CDR3 bases: TGTGCCAGCAGGGGAGAACTGTATAGCAATCAGCCCCAGCATTTT.

The V gene is TRBV7-2, the J gene TRBJ1-1; D gene unclear. The CDR3 sequence is 13 residues long. The germline V and J ends were trimmed by 3 bases and 3 bases, with 8 bases remaining between them. Looked up from germline, CDR1 is SGHTA and CDR2 is FQGNSA. The CDR3 region is CASSFSGYTEAFF. CDR3 DNA: TGTGCCAGCAGCTTTAGCGGGTACACTGAAGCTTTCTTT. The variable domain in full, completed from reference TRBV7-2 and TRBJ1-1, reads GAGVSQSPSNKVTEKGKDVELRCDPISGHTALYWYRQSLGQGLEFLIYFQGNSAPDKSGLPSDRFSAERTGGSVSTLTIQRTQQEDSAVYLCASSFSGYTEAFFGQGTRLTVV.

The chain couples TRBV6-5 to TRBJ1-5; D unresolved. Germline CDR1 MNHEY, CDR2 SVGAGI. The CDR3 spans 15 residues. The germline V and J ends were trimmed by 6 bases and 1 base, with 13 bases remaining between them. CDR3 nucleotides: TGTGCCAGCAGACCGAGAGTGGACAGCAATCAGCCCCAGCATTTT. It specifies CASRPRVDSNQPQHF.

This clone was seen a single time. The V call is TRBV7-3, the J call TRBJ2-2, with unresolved D. The V end was cut by 3 bases, the J end by 4 bases, with 6 bases between. CDR3 length: 13 amino acids. Germline CDR1 SGHTA, CDR2 FQGTGA. Here the CDR3 DNA reads TGTGCCAGCAGCTTTTCGGGCACCGGGGAGCTGTTTTTT. Its translation is CASSFSGTGELFF. The variable domain in full, completed from reference TRBV7-3 and TRBJ2-2, reads GAGVSQTPSNKVTEKGKYVELRCDPISGHTALYWYRQSLGQGPEFLIYFQGTGAADDSGLPNDRFFAVRPEGSVSTLKIQRTERGDSAVYLCASSFSGTGELFFGEGSRLTVL.

V usage is TRBV7-3 and J usage is TRBJ2-2; 7 nucleotides align to TRBD2. With V trimmed by 2 bases and J by 0 bases, 3 bases remained unmatched. The CDR3 totals 16 residues. Germline CDR1 SGHTA, CDR2 FQGTGA. The CDR3 protein is CASSLYSGANTGELFF. CDR3 nucleotide sequence: TGTGCCAGCAGCTTATACAGCGGGGCGAACACCGGGGAGCTGTTTTTT.

V gene TRBV9 combines with J gene TRBJ2-3, with TRBD1 as a possible D gene (6 bases). V was pared by 8 bases and J by 1 base, with 23 bases between. Germline loops: CDR1 SGDLS, CDR2 YYNGEE. This CDR3 is built from 17 residues. In DNA, the CDR3 is TGTGCCAGTATTTCCCGACAGGACCCACTCCGCACAGATACGCAGTATTTT. Its translation: CASISRQDPLRTDTQYF.

For the CDR3, the DNA is TGCGCCAGCAGTGAGTCGACTTCTAGCGGGTACAATGAGCAGTTCTTC. This codes for CASSESTSSGYNEQFF. The chain employs TRBV10-1 and TRBJ2-1, with TRBD2 identical over 8 bases. Looked up from germline, CDR1 is WNHNN and CDR2 is SYGVQD (reference sequence). V shed 0 bases, J shed 4 bases, and the junction held 5 bases outside the gene matches. CDR3 length: 16 residues.